This T cell receptor (beta chain) was documented in a study of T cell changes during pregnancy in multiple sclerosis. Sequencing used immunoSEQ multiplex PCR; TCRdb keeps in-frame clones, though not all of them. The sample records some 30,000 clones, roughly 86% being singletons. Trimming shortened V by 10 bases and J by 4 bases, and 18 bases separated the two germline ends. Germline V gene data show CDR1 as SNHLY and CDR2 as FYNNEI. This CDR3 spans 14 amino acids. The sequences come from CD8+ T cells from peripheral blood mononuclear cells, collected in the second trimester of pregnancy. The V and J genes are TRBV2 and TRBJ2-3, with D perhaps matching TRBD1 (7 bases). The source is a female donor with multiple sclerosis, enrolled in a pregnancy study. The DNA for the CDR3 is TGTGCCAAAAAGGGACAGCGGGCGGCAGATACGCAGTATTTT. Translation gives CAKKGQRAADTQYF.